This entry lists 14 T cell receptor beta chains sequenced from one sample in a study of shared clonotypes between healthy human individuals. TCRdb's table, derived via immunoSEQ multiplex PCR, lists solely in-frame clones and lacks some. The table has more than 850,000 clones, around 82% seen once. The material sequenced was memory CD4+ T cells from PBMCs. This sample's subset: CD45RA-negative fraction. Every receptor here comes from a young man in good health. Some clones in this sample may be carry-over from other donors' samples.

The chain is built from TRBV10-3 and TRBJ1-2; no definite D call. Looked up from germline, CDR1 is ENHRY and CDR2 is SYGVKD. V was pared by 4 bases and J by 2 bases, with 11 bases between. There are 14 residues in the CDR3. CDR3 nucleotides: TGTGCCATCAGTGTTCAGGTGGGAAACTATGGCTACACCTTC. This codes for CAISVQVGNYGYTF.

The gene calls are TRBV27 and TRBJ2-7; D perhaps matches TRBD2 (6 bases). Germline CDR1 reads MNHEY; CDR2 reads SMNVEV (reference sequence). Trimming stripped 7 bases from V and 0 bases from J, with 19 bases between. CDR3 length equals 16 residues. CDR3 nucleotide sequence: TGTGCCAGCAACCGAGGGCGAGGAGGGTTCTCCTACGAGCAGTACTTC. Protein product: CASNRGRGGFSYEQYF.

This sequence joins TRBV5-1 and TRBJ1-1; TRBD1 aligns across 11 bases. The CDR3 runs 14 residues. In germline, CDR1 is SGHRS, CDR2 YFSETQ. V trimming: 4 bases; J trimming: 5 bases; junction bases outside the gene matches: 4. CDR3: CASSGGQGETEAFF. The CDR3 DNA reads TGCGCCAGCAGCGGGGGACAGGGGGAAACTGAAGCTTTCTTT.

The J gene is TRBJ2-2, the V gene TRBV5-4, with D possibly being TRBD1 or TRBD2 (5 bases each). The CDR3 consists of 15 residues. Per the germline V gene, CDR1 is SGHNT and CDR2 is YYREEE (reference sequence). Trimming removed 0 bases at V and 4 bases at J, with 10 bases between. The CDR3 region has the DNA TGTGCCAGCAGCTTGGGGGGCCGGGGCACCGGGGAGCTGTTTTTT. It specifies CASSLGGRGTGELFF.

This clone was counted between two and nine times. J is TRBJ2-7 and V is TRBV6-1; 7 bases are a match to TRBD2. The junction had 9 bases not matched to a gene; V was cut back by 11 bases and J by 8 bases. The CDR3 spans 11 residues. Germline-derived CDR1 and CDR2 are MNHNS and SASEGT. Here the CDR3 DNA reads TGTGCCGTCGTTGGGGAGGGCCAGCAGTACTTC. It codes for CAVVGEGQQYF.

DNA for the CDR3: TGTGCCAGCAGCACAGGCTTCGGGTACTACGAGCAGTACTTC. Translating it yields CASSTGFGYYEQYF. This chain uses TRBV28 with TRBJ2-7, with D possibly being TRBD1 (5 bases). Germline CDR1 and CDR2: MDHEN and SYDVKM. Trimming removed 6 bases at V and 3 bases at J, with 15 bases between. This CDR3 is built from 14 residues. Based on the CDR3 plus reference TRBV28 and TRBJ2-7, the full variable domain is DVKVTQSSRYLVKRTGEKVFLECVQDMDHENMFWYRQDPGLGLRLIYFSYDVKMKEKGDIPEGYSVSREKKERFSLILESASTNQTSMYLCASSTGFGYYEQYFGPGTRLTVT.

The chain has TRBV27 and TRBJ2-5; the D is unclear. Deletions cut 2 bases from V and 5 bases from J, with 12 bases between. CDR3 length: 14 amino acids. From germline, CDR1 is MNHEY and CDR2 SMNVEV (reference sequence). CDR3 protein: CASSLLSSRETQYF. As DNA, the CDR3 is TGTGCCAGCAGTTTACTTTCGTCTCGGGAGACCCAGTACTTC.

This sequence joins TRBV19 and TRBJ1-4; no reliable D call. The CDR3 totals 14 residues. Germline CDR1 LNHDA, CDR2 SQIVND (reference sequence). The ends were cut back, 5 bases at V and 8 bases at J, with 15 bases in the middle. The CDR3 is CASSSARSWEKLFF. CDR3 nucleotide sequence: TGTGCCAGTAGTTCAGCGCGAAGCTGGGAAAAACTGTTTTTT.

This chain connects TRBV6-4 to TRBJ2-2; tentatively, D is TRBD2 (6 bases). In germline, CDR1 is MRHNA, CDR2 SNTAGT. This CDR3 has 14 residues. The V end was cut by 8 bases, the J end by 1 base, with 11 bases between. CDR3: CASSGLLNTGELFF. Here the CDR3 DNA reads TGTGCCAGCTCGGGACTCCTGAACACCGGGGAGCTGTTTTTT.

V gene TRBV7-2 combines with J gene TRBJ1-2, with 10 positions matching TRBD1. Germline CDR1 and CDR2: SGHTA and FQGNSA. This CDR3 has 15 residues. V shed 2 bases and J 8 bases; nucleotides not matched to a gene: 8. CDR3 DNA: TGTGCCAGCAGCTTATTACGGACAGGGGGTGAGGGCTACACCTTC. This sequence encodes CASSLLRTGGEGYTF.

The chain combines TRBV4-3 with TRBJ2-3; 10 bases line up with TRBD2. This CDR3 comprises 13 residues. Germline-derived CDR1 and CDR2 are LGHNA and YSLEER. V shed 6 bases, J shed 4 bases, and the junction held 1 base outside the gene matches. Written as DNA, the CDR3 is TGCGCCAGCAGAGCGGGAGGGGCAGATACGCAGTATTTT. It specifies CASRAGGADTQYF.

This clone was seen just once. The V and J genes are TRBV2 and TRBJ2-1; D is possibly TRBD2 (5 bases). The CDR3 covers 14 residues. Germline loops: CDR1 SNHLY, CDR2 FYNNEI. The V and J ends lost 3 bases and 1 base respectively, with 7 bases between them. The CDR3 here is CASSDGVSYNEQFF. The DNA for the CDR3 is TGTGCCAGCAGTGACGGGGTTTCCTACAATGAGCAGTTCTTC.

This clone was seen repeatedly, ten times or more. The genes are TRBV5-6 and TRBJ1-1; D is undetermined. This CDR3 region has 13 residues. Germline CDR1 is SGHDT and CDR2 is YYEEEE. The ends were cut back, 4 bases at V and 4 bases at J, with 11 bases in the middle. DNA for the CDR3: TGTGCCAGCAGCCAGGTGTCTGGCACTGAAGCTTTCTTT. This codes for CASSQVSGTEAFF.

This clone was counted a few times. The CDR3 bases are TGTGCCAGCAGGGGAAGGTCTTCCTACAATGAGCAGTTCTTC. The encoded protein is CASRGRSSYNEQFF. The chain is built from TRBV2 and TRBJ2-1; no clear D gene. V lost 6 bases to trimming and J lost 1 base, with 10 bases between them. The CDR3 covers 14 residues. Per the germline V gene, CDR1 is SNHLY and CDR2 is FYNNEI.